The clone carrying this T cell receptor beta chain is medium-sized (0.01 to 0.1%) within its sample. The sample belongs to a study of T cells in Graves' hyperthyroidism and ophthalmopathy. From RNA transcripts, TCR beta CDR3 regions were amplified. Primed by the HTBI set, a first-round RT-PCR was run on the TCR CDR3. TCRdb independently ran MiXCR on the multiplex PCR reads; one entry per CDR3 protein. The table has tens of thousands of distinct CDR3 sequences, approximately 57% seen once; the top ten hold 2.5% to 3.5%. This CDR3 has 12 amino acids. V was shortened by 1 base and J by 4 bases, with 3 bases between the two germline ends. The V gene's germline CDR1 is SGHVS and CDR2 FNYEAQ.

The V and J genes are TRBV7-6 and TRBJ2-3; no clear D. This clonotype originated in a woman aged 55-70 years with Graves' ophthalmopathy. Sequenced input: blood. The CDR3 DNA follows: TGTGCCAGCAGCTTAGGAGCAGATACGCAGTATTTT. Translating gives CASSLGADTQYF.